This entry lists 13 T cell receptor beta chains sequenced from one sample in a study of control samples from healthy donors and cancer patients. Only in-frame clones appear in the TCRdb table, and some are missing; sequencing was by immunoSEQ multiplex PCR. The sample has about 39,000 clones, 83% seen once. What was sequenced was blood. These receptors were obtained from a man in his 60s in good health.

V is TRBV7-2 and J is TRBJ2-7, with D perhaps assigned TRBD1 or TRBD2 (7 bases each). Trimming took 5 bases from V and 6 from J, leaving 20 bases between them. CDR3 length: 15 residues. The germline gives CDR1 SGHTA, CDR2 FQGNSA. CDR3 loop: CASSLRGGGRVEQYF. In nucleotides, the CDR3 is TGTGCCAGCAGCCTCAGGGGAGGGGGCCGTGTCGAGCAGTACTTC.

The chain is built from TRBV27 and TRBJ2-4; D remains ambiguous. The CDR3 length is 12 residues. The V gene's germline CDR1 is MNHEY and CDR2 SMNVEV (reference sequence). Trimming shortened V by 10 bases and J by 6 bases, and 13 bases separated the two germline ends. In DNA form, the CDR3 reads TGTGCCACTCGTTCGGGTGGAAACATTCAGTACTTC. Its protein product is CATRSGGNIQYF.

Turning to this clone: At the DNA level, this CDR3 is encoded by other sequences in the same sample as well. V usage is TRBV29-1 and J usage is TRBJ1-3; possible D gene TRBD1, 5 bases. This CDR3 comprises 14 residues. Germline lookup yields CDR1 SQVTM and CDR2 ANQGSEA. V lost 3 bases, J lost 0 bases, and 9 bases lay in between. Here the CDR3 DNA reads TGCAGCGTTGATGACAGAGACTCTGGAAACACCATATATTTT. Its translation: CSVDDRDSGNTIYF.

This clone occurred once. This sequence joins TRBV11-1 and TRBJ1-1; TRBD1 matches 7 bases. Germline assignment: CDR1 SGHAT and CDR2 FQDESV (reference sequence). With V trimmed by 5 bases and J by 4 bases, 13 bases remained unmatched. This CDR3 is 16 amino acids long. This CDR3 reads CASSPIRRTGPTEAFF. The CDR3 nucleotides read TGTGCCAGCAGCCCCATCCGTAGGACAGGACCCACTGAAGCTTTCTTT.

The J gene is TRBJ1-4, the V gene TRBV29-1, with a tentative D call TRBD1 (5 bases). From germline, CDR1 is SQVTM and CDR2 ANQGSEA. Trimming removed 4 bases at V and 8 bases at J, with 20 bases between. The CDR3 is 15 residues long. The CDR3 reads CSVARTSGDHEKLFF. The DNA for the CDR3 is TGCAGCGTTGCTCGGACTTCGGGGGACCACGAAAAACTGTTTTTT.

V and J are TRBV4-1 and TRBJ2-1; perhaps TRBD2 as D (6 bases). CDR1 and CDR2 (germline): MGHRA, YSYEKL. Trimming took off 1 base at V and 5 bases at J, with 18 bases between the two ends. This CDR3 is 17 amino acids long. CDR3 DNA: TGCGCCAGCAGCCAAGTGGCTGGACTACACTGGGACAATGAGCAGTTCTTC. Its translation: CASSQVAGLHWDNEQFF.

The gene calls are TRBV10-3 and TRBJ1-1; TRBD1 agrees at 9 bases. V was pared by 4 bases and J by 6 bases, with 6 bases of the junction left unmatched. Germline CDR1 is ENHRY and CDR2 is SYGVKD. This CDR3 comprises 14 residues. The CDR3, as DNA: TGTGCCATCAGTGTCTCTACAGGGGGCTCTGAAGCTTTCTTT. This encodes CAISVSTGGSEAFF.

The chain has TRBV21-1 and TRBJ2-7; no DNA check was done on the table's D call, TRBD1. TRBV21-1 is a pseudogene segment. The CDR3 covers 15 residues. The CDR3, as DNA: TGTGCCAGCAAACATACGGGACAGGGTAGGTACGAGCAGTACTTC. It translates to CASKHTGQGRYEQYF.

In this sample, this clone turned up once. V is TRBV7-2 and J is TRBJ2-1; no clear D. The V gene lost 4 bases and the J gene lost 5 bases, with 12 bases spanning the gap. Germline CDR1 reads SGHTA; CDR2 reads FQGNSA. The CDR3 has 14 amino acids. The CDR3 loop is CASSSLGRNNEQFF. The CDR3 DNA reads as TGTGCCAGCAGCTCCCTTGGGCGGAACAATGAGCAGTTCTTC.

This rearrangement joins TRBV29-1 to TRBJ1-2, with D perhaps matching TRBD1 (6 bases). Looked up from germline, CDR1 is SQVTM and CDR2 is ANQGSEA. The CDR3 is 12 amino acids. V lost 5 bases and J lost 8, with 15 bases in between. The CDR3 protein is CSVLQGSGGYTF. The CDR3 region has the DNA TGCAGCGTTCTACAGGGTTCGGGGGGCTACACCTTC.

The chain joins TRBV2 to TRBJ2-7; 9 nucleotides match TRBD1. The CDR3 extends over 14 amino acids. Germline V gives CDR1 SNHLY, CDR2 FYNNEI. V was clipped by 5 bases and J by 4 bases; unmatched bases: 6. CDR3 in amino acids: CASSSQGARYEQYF. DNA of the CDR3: TGTGCCAGCAGTTCACAGGGGGCCAGGTACGAGCAGTACTTC.

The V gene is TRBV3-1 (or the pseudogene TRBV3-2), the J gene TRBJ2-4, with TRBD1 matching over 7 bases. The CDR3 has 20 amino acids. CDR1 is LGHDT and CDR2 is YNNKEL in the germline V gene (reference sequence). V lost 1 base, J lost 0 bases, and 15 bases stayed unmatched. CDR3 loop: CASSQGVTGPVILAKNIQYF. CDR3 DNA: TGTGCCAGCAGCCAAGGGGTGACAGGGCCGGTCATATTAGCCAAAAACATTCAGTACTTC.

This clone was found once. The CDR3, as DNA: TGTGCCAGTAGTACGACAGTCTTAAACACTGAAGCTTTCTTT. Amino acids: CASSTTVLNTEAFF. The V and J genes are TRBV19 and TRBJ1-1; possibly TRBD1 for D (5 bases). The CDR3 has 14 amino acids. Trimming stripped 4 bases from V and 2 bases from J, with 11 bases between. Germline loops: CDR1 LNHDA, CDR2 SQIVND (reference sequence). Full variable domain (rest looked up from reference TRBV19 and TRBJ1-1): DGGITQSPKYLFRKEGQNVTLSCEQNLNHDAMYWYRQDPGQGLRLIYYSQIVNDFQKGDIAEGYSVSREKKESFPLTVTSAQKNPTAFYLCASSTTVLNTEAFFGQGTRLTVV.